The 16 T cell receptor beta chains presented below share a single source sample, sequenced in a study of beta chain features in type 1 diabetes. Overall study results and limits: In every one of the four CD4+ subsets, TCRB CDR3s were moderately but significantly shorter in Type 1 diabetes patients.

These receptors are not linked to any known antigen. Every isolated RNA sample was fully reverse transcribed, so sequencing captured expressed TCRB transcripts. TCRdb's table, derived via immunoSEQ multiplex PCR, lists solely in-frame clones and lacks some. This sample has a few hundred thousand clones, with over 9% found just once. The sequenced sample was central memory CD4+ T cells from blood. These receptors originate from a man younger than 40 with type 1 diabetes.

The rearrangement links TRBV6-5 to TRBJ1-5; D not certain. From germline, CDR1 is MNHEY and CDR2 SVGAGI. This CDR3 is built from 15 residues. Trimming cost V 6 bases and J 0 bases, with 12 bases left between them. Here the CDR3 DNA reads TGTGCCAGCAGAGCGACCCGGTATAGCAATCAGCCCCAGCATTTT. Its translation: CASRATRYSNQPQHF.

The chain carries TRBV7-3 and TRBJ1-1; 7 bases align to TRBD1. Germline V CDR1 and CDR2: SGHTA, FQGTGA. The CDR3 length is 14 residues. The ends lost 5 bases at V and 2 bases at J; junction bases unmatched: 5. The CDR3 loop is CASSTRQGNTEAFF. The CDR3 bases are TGTGCCAGCAGCACACGACAGGGAAACACTGAAGCTTTCTTT.

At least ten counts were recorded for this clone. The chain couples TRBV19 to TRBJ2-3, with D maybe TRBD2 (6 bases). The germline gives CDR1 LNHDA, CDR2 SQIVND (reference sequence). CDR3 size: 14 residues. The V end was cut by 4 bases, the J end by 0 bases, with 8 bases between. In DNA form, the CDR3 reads TGTGCCAGTAGTACCGGGACTAGCACAGATACGCAGTATTTT. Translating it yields CASSTGTSTDTQYF. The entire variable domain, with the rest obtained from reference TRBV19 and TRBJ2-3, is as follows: DGGITQSPKYLFRKEGQNVTLSCEQNLNHDAMYWYRQDPGQGLRLIYYSQIVNDFQKGDIAEGYSVSREKKESFPLTVTSAQKNPTAFYLCASSTGTSTDTQYFGPGTRLTVL.

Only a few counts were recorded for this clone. Here the CDR3 DNA reads TGTGCCAGCACTACACGGGAGGGACATCGCTACTCTGGGGCCAACGTCCTGACTTTC. It specifies CASTTREGHRYSGANVLTF. V usage is TRBV28 and J usage is TRBJ2-6; TRBD2 aligns across 8 bases. This CDR3 spans 19 amino acids. CDR1 and CDR2 (germline): MDHEN, SYDVKM. The V gene end was trimmed by 7 bases and the J gene end by 0 bases; junction bases not matched to a gene: 14.

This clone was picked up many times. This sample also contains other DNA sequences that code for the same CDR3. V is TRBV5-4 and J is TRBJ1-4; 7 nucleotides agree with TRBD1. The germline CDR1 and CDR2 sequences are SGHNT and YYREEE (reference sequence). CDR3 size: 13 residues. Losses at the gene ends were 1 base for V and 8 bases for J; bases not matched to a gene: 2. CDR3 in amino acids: CASSLQGGEKLFF. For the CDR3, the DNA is TGTGCCAGCAGCTTGCAGGGGGGAGAAAAACTGTTTTTT.

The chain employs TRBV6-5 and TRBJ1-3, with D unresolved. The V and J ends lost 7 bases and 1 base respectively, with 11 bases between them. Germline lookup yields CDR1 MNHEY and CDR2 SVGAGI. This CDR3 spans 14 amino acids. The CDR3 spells CASKLLLSGNTIYF. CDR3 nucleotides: TGTGCCAGCAAACTGCTTCTTTCTGGAAACACCATATATTTT.

In DNA form, the CDR3 reads TGTGCCAGCATCCCCCAGGTGACGGAACACACCGGGGAGCTGTTTTTT. It yields the protein CASIPQVTEHTGELFF. The genes are TRBV7-9 and TRBJ2-2; D is unresolved. With 7 bases removed from V and 3 bases from J, the gap between germline ends came to 18 bases. CDR1 and CDR2 from the germline V gene are SEHNR and FQNEAQ (reference sequence). This CDR3 contains 16 residues.

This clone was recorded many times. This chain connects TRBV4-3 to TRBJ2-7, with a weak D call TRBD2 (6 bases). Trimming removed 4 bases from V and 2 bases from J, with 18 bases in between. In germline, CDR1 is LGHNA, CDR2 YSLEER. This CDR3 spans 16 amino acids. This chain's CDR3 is CASSREGAGSAYEQYF. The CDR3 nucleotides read TGCGCCAGCAGCCGGGAAGGGGCGGGGTCAGCCTACGAGCAGTACTTC.

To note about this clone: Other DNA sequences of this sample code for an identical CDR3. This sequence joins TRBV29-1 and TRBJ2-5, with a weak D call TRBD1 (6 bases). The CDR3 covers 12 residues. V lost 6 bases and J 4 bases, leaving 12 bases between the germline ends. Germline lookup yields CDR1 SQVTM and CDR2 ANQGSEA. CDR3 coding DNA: TGCAGCGTGGAGACAGGCAGAGAGACCCAGTACTTC. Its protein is CSVETGRETQYF.

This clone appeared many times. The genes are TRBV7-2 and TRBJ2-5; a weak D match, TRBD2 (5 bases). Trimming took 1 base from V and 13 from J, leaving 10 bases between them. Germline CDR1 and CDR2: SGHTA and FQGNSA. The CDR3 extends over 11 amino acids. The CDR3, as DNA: TGTGCCAGCAGCTTAGATAGGACTCGGTACTTC. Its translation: CASSLDRTRYF.

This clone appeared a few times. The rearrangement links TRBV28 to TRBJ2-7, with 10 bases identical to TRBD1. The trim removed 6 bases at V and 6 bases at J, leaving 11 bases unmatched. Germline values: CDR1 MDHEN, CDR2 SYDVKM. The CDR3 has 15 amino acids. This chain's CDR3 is CASRIPGQGPAEQYF. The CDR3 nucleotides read TGTGCCAGCAGAATCCCGGGACAGGGGCCAGCCGAGCAGTACTTC.

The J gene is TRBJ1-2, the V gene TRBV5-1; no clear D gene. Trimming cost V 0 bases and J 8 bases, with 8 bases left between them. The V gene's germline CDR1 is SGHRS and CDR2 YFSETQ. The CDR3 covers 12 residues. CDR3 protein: CASSLDVGGYTF. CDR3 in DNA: TGCGCCAGCAGCTTGGATGTTGGGGGCTACACCTTC. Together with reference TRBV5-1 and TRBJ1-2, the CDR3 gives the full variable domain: KAGVTQTPRYLIKTRGQQVTLSCSPISGHRSVSWYQQTPGQGLQFLFEYFSETQRNKGNFPGRFSGRQFSNSRSEMNVSTLELGDSALYLCASSLDVGGYTFGSGTRLTVV.

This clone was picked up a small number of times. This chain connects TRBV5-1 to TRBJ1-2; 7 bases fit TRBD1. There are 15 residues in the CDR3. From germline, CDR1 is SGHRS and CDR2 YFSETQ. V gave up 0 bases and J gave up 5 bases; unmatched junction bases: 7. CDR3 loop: CASSLDSGTVYGYTF. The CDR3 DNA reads TGCGCCAGCAGCTTGGACTCTGGGACAGTTTATGGCTACACCTTC.

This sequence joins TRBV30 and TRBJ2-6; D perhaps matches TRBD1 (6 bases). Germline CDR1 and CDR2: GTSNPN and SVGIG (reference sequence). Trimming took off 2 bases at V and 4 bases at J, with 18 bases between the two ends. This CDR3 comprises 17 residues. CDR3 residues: CAWSRGRSAAGANVLTF. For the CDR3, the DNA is TGTGCCTGGAGTAGGGGGAGATCGGCGGCGGGGGCCAACGTCCTGACTTTC.

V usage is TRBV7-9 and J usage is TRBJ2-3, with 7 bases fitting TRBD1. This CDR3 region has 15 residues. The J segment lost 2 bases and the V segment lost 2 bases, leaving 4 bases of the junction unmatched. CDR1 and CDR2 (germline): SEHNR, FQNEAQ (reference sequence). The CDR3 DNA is TGTGCCAGCAGCTTACGGGACAGCTCCACAGATACGCAGTATTTT. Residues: CASSLRDSSTDTQYF.

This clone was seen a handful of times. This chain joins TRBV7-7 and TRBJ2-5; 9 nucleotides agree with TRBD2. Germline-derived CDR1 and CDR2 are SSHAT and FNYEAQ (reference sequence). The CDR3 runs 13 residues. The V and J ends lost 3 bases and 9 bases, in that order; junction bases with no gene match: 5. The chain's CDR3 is CASSLEAGGPQYF. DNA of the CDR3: TGTGCCAGCAGCTTGGAGGCGGGAGGGCCCCAGTACTTC.